This T cell receptor (beta chain) was documented in a study of CD8+ T cells in alopecia areata. The study, taken as a whole, reports: While tofacitinib was given, many expanded lesional clones persisted in scalp and blood.

Treatment noted: oral pan-JAK inhibitor, 5-10 mg twice daily. Germline V gene sequence: CDR1 LGHNA, CDR2 YNFKEQ. The CDR3 extends over 12 amino acids. Trimming took 4 bases from V and 13 from J, leaving 14 bases between them. As concerns this clone: What it binds is unknown.

The authors extracted RNA and reverse transcribed it into cDNA as the sequencing template. Sequencing used immunoSEQ multiplex PCR; TCRdb keeps in-frame clones, though not all of them. The table shows about 140,000 clones, with 86% occurring only once. The source was CD8+ T cells sorted from blood, collected at week 4, from a patient treated with tofacitinib. This clonotype originated in a human donor with alopecia areata. This chain links TRBV4-2 with TRBJ2-1, with D uncertain. CDR3 region: CASSRSRLPQFF. As DNA, the CDR3 is TGTGCCAGCAGCCGGAGTAGACTCCCTCAGTTCTTC.